These 3 T cell receptor beta chains were all obtained from the same sample, sequenced in a study of CD8+CD57+ T cells in acquired aplastic anemia. Genomic DNA was employed as the template in profiling TCR beta VDJ and CDR3. TCRdb re-called the reads through MiXCR, storing one row per CDR3 protein. The table records some 200,000 distinct CDR3 sequences, roughly 60% of them present only once. By flow cytometry, patients selected for sequencing had shown an expansion of CD8+CD57+ cells. Sequencing was performed on sorted CD4+, CD8+, or CD8+CD57+ T cells (not recorded which) from PBMCs. Source of these receptors: a human donor with aplastic anemia.

This chain uses TRBV10-2 with TRBJ2-5, with D possibly matching TRBD2 (5 bases). The CDR3 totals 12 residues. CDR1 is WSHSY, CDR2 SAAADI, per germline. With 8 bases removed from V and 5 bases from J, the gap between germline ends came to 12 bases. The CDR3 bases are TGCGCCAGCCTGGACTCCCTGGAGACCCAGTACTTC. Amino acid sequence: CASLDSLETQYF.

This clonotype was recorded only once. The genes are TRBV5-1 and TRBJ2-5; the D gene is possibly TRBD1 (6 bases). This CDR3 has 15 amino acids. The V end was cut by 0 bases, the J end by 5 bases, with 14 bases between. The V gene's germline CDR1 is SGHRS and CDR2 YFSETQ. CDR3 DNA: TGCGCCAGCAGCTTGGCGGCTGGGGGCGAGGAGACCCAGTACTTC. Its protein is CASSLAAGGEETQYF.

The J gene is TRBJ2-7, the V gene TRBV7-9, with D uncertain. This CDR3 region has 12 residues. Germline V CDR1 and CDR2: SEHNR, FQNEAQ (reference sequence). The germline V and J ends were trimmed by 1 base and 4 bases, with 5 bases remaining between them. The CDR3 sequence is CASSLVVYEQYF. The CDR3 coding sequence is TGTGCCAGCAGCTTAGTCGTTTACGAGCAGTACTTC.